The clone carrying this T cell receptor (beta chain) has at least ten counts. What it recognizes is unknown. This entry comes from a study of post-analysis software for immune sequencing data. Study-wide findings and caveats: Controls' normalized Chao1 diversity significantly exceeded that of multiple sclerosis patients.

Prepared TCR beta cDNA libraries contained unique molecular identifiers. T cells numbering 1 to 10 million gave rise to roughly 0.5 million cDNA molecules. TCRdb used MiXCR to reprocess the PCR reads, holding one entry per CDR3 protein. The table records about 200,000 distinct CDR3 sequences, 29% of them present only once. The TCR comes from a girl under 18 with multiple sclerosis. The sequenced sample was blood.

The CDR3 loop reads CSVEPRTSPYNEQFF. The DNA for the CDR3 is TGCAGCGTTGAGCCCCGGACTAGCCCCTACAATGAGCAGTTCTTC. The chain couples TRBV29-1 to TRBJ2-1, with 8 bases identical to TRBD2. The V gene's germline CDR1 is SQVTM and CDR2 ANQGSEA. There are 15 residues in the CDR3. Trimming at V came to 3 bases and at J to 2 bases, leaving 6 bases not matched to a gene.